The 26 T cell receptor beta chains in this list originate from one sample, sequenced in a study of blood T cells in healthy people across ages. Using a J-beta primer mix together with a sample-barcoded 5' primer, a second PCR was run for about 7 to 12 cycles. TCRdb called the 5' RACE reads again in MiXCR, with one record for every CDR3 protein. Of over 950,000 distinct CDR3 sequences in the sample, around two fifths were seen once. The material sequenced was blood. The receptors were sampled from a man aged 18 to 30 in good health.

A few counts support this clonotype. The chain links TRBV6-5 to TRBJ2-1; D unclear. The CDR3 spans 12 residues. The V end was cut by 6 bases, the J end by 10 bases, with 13 bases between. Per germline, CDR1 MNHEY and CDR2 SVGAGI. This CDR3 reads CASSSSRLEQFF. CDR3 DNA sequence: TGTGCCAGCAGCTCCTCTCGCCTAGAGCAGTTCTTC.

The chain couples TRBV7-9 to TRBJ2-1, with D unresolved. The CDR3 runs to 13 residues. Trimming stripped 4 bases from V and 8 bases from J, with 12 bases between. Germline CDR1 and CDR2: SEHNR and FQNEAQ (reference sequence). CDR3 amino acids: CASSYSVSDEQFF. In nucleotides, the CDR3 is TGTGCCAGCAGCTATAGTGTTTCAGATGAGCAGTTCTTC.

There are a few counts of this clonotype. The chain has TRBV15 and TRBJ2-3; possibly TRBD2 for D (5 bases). Germline values: CDR1 LNHNV, CDR2 YYDKDF (reference sequence). Trimming stripped 1 base from V and 3 bases from J, with 5 bases between. The CDR3 spans 13 residues. The CDR3, as DNA: TGTGCCACCAGCAGAGGGAGGACAGATACGCAGTATTTT. This translates into CATSRGRTDTQYF.

This chain links TRBV28 with TRBJ2-5; the match to TRBD1 covers 9 bases. TRBJ2-7 matches the DNA end more closely, so the J call is doubtful. CDR3 length: 14 amino acids. The V gene's germline CDR1 is MDHEN and CDR2 SYDVKM. CDR3 loop: CASSHGTGHREQYF. The CDR3 coding sequence is TGTGCCAGCAGTCACGGGACAGGGCATCGCGAGCAGTACTTC.

The rearrangement joins TRBV27 to TRBJ1-4, with 7 bases fitting TRBD1. CDR3 size: 15 residues. After removal of 7 bases from V and 6 bases from J, the junction contained 11 bases not matched to a gene. The germline V gene encodes CDR1 MNHEY and CDR2 SMNVEV (reference sequence). The CDR3 loop is CASTQGDVIDEKLFF. In nucleotides, the CDR3 is TGTGCCAGCACTCAGGGGGATGTGATCGATGAAAAACTGTTTTTT.

The V gene is TRBV9, the J gene TRBJ2-3; the match to TRBD1 covers 7 bases. Trimming took 2 bases from V and 1 from J; bases not matched to a gene: 7. CDR1 is SGDLS, CDR2 YYNGEE, per germline. This CDR3 has 16 amino acids. Written as DNA, the CDR3 is TGTGCCAGCAGCGTGGCGAGAGACAGGGGCACAGATACGCAGTATTTT. It codes for CASSVARDRGTDTQYF.

This clonotype was seen more than once but under ten times. The rearrangement links TRBV7-9 to TRBJ1-4, with unresolved D. Germline CDR1 SEHNR, CDR2 FQNEAQ (reference sequence). The CDR3 is 14 residues long. Trimming pared 6 bases from V and 4 bases from J, leaving 12 bases between. Here the CDR3 reads CASSQVSYNEKLFF. The CDR3 region has the DNA TGTGCCAGCAGTCAGGTGTCCTATAATGAAAAACTGTTTTTT. The whole variable domain, filled in from reference TRBV7-9 and TRBJ1-4, reads DTGVSQNPRHKITKRGQNVTFRCDPISEHNRLYWYRQTLGQGPEFLTYFQNEAQLEKSRLLSDRFSAERPKGSFSTLEIQRTEQGDSAMYLCASSQVSYNEKLFFGSGTQLSVL.

This chain joins TRBV7-2 and TRBJ2-2; D is unresolved. Trimming cost V 1 base and J 7 bases, with 7 bases left between them. Germline V gives CDR1 SGHTA, CDR2 FQGNSA. This CDR3 has 13 amino acids. This CDR3 reads CASSLDRIGELFF. In nucleotides, the CDR3 is TGTGCCAGCAGCTTAGATCGAATCGGGGAGCTGTTTTTT.

This clonotype was counted only a few times. The chain couples TRBV5-1 to TRBJ2-1; TRBD2 matches 7 bases. After removal of 2 bases from V and 10 bases from J, the junction contained 3 bases not matched to a gene. Germline CDR1 is SGHRS and CDR2 is YFSETQ. The CDR3 totals 12 residues. The CDR3 is CASSFERGEQFF. CDR3 DNA: TGCGCCAGCAGCTTTGAGCGGGGAGAGCAGTTCTTC.

The chain recombines TRBV7-2 with TRBJ1-2; D not certain. V was clipped by 1 base and J by 1 base, with 7 bases between them. The CDR3 extends over 14 amino acids. From germline, CDR1 is SGHTA and CDR2 FQGNSA. The CDR3 DNA reads TGTGCCAGCAGCTTAGGGTACCTTAACTATGGCTACACCTTC. Protein sequence: CASSLGYLNYGYTF.

The V gene is TRBV20-1, the J gene TRBJ2-1; D is ambiguous. From germline, CDR1 is DFQATT and CDR2 SNEGSKA (reference sequence). The CDR3 runs 12 residues. V was pared by 2 bases and J by 6 bases, with 8 bases between. The CDR3 reads CSARYGPNEQFF. As DNA, the CDR3 is TGCAGTGCTAGATATGGCCCCAATGAGCAGTTCTTC.

The V and J genes are TRBV5-1 and TRBJ1-4; no clear D gene. V lost 3 bases to trimming and J lost 5 bases, with 14 bases between them. Germline CDR1 SGHRS, CDR2 YFSETQ. The CDR3 has 15 amino acids. Here the CDR3 reads CASSYMGSKNEKLFF. The CDR3 DNA follows: TGCGCCAGCAGCTATATGGGATCCAAAAATGAAAAACTGTTTTTT.

This chain joins TRBV29-1 and TRBJ2-1; tentative D call: TRBD1 (6 bases). Trimming shortened V by 7 bases and J by 3 bases, and 13 bases separated the two germline ends. CDR1 SQVTM and CDR2 ANQGSEA come from the germline V gene. The CDR3 is 13 residues long. The CDR3 here is CSGRAGDYNEQFF. Here the CDR3 DNA reads TGCAGCGGAAGAGCAGGGGACTACAATGAGCAGTTCTTC.

The J gene is TRBJ2-2, the V gene TRBV12-3 or TRBV12-4, with 9 bases aligning to TRBD2. Unmatched junction bases numbered 6, after V lost 6 bases and J lost 7 bases. This CDR3 is 14 amino acids long. The DNA for the CDR3 is TGTGCCAGCAGCCTAGCGGGGTACGACGGGGAGCTGTTTTTT. Translating gives CASSLAGYDGELFF.

This clonotype has just a few counts. The V call is TRBV12-3 or TRBV12-4, the J call TRBJ2-3, with D perhaps TRBD2 (6 bases). V was shortened by 6 bases and J by 0 bases, with 19 bases between the two germline ends. The length of the CDR3 is 17 residues. CDR3 residues: CASSPGLGGTSTDTQYF. In DNA, the CDR3 is TGTGCCAGCAGCCCTGGACTGGGAGGAACTAGCACAGATACGCAGTATTTT.

This clonotype was observed a handful of times. The chain carries TRBV7-9 and TRBJ2-7; TRBD1 agrees at 7 bases. After removal of 5 bases from V and 4 bases from J, the junction contained 14 bases not matched to a gene. From germline, CDR1 is SEHNR and CDR2 FQNEAQ (reference sequence). The CDR3 is made up of 16 amino acids. The chain's CDR3 is CASSPPGTVSAYEQYF. As DNA, the CDR3 is TGTGCCAGCAGCCCACCCGGGACAGTTTCTGCTTACGAGCAGTACTTC.

V gene TRBV20-1 combines with J gene TRBJ1-1, with 9 bases that match TRBD1. Germline values: CDR1 DFQATT, CDR2 SNEGSKA (reference sequence). CDR3 length equals 14 residues. The ends lost 6 bases at V and 1 base at J; junction bases unmatched: 6. In nucleotides, the CDR3 is TGCAGTGCCCAGACAGGGGGTAGGAACACTGAAGCTTTCTTT. Protein sequence: CSAQTGGRNTEAFF.

The V gene is TRBV6-1, the J gene TRBJ1-6; D gene ambiguous. The germline V gene has CDR1 MNHNS and CDR2 SASEGT. This CDR3 contains 14 residues. V was clipped by 2 bases and J by 7 bases, with 9 bases between them. Here the CDR3 reads CASSEFGGNSPLHF. The DNA for the CDR3 is TGTGCCAGCAGTGAATTTGGCGGAAATTCACCCCTCCACTTT.

Many counts were recorded for this clonotype. The chain links TRBV5-1 to TRBJ2-3; D gene uncertain. CDR1 is SGHRS, CDR2 YFSETQ, per germline. The CDR3 covers 14 residues. V was trimmed by 0 bases and J by 6 bases, leaving 11 bases between them. The CDR3 sequence is CASSLDGQPDTQYF. The CDR3 bases are TGCGCCAGCAGCTTGGACGGTCAGCCCGATACGCAGTATTTT.

This clonotype was seen a handful of times. V gene TRBV30 combines with J gene TRBJ1-1; no clear D gene. The V end lost 8 bases, the J end lost 0 bases, and 19 bases lay between the germline ends. The germline V gene encodes CDR1 GTSNPN and CDR2 SVGIG (reference sequence). The CDR3 is 15 amino acids. CDR3 loop: CAGRLLAGVNTEAFF. The CDR3 coding sequence is TGTGCCGGCAGACTATTAGCCGGGGTGAACACTGAAGCTTTCTTT.

The CDR3 region has the DNA TGTGCCAGCAGCTCGGTGGGAAAACTGTTTTTT. This translates into CASSSVGKLFF. This chain joins TRBV7-2 and TRBJ1-4; D remains ambiguous. This CDR3 region has 11 residues. CDR1 and CDR2 from the germline V gene are SGHTA and FQGNSA. Trimming stripped 4 bases from V and 10 bases from J, with 7 bases between. Full variable domain (rest looked up from reference TRBV7-2 and TRBJ1-4): GAGVSQSPSNKVTEKGKDVELRCDPISGHTALYWYRQSLGQGLEFLIYFQGNSAPDKSGLPSDRFSAERTGGSVSTLTIQRTQQEDSAVYLCASSSVGKLFFGSGTQLSVL.

In nucleotides, the CDR3 is TGTGCCAGCAGTTACGTAGGGGTTTCGGCTGAAGCTTTCTTT. Its translation is CASSYVGVSAEAFF. This chain joins TRBV6-2 or TRBV6-3 and TRBJ1-1; D possibly corresponds to TRBD1 (5 bases). Germline CDR1 and CDR2: MNHEY and SVGEGT. CDR3 length: 14 residues. V was clipped by 2 bases and J by 6 bases, with 13 bases between them.

V usage is TRBV7-9 and J usage is TRBJ1-1, with 8 bases that match TRBD1. CDR1 is SEHNR and CDR2 is FQNEAQ in the germline V gene (reference sequence). Losses at the gene ends were 1 base for V and 4 bases for J; bases not matched to a gene: 5. This CDR3 region has 15 residues. CDR3 protein: CASSLEQGAGTEAFF. In DNA form, the CDR3 reads TGTGCCAGCAGCTTAGAGCAGGGGGCTGGCACTGAAGCTTTCTTT.

This clonotype has a handful of counts. The chain links TRBV7-2 to TRBJ1-2; D is possibly TRBD1 (6 bases). The germline CDR1 and CDR2 sequences are SGHTA and FQGNSA. Trimming took off 4 bases at V and 6 bases at J, with 15 bases between the two ends. The CDR3 has 14 residues. CDR3 nucleotides: TGTGCCAGCAGCTCAAAGGCCGGGGGCGATGGCTACACCTTC. It is translated as CASSSKAGGDGYTF.

J is TRBJ1-2 and V is TRBV10-3; D call uncertain. The CDR3 spans 16 residues. Per the germline V gene, CDR1 is ENHRY and CDR2 is SYGVKD. V lost 3 bases and J lost 0, with 14 bases in between. The CDR3, as DNA: TGTGCCATCAGTGAAACCTCATTGAACCCTAACTATGGCTACACCTTC. This translates into CAISETSLNPNYGYTF.

As concerns this clonotype: A much larger clone differs by one base, so this may be a read error. This chain connects TRBV12-3 or TRBV12-4 to TRBJ2-7, with D hard to call. The J call is uncertain, as TRBJ2-5 better fits the DNA end. The CDR3 is made up of 14 amino acids. CDR3: CASSAGQAQETQYF. Written as DNA, the CDR3 is TGTGCCAGCAGTGCCGGGCAGGCCCAAGAGACCCAGTACTTC.